Below are 23 T cell receptor beta chains sequenced from a single sample in a study of T cell responses to AZD1222 COVID-19 vaccine. Measured with immunoSEQ multiplex PCR; TCRdb has only the in-frame clones, and not every one. The sample includes 100,000 to 150,000 clones, 88% seen only once; the top ten take 4.4%. The specimen was peripheral blood, collected on day 0 of AZD1222 vaccination. All receptors come from an adult in good health.

The chain has TRBV5-4 and TRBJ2-3; the match to TRBD2 covers 16 bases. CDR3 length: 16 residues. Germline loops: CDR1 SGHNT, CDR2 YYREEE (reference sequence). V was pared by 4 bases and J by 6 bases, with 5 bases of the junction left unmatched. The CDR3 sequence: CASSGGLAGGLDTQYF. CDR3 in DNA: TGTGCCAGCAGCGGGGGACTAGCGGGAGGGCTGGATACGCAGTATTTT.

The chain carries TRBV2 and TRBJ1-3, with D uncertain. The ends were cut back, 7 bases at V and 2 bases at J, with 15 bases in the middle. CDR3 size: 15 residues. Germline CDR1 and CDR2: SNHLY and FYNNEI. CDR3: CASNLGPPAGNTIYF. For the CDR3, the DNA is TGTGCCAGCAACCTGGGCCCTCCGGCTGGAAACACCATATATTTT.

The CDR3 reads CASSLAGGTYEQYF. The CDR3 nucleotides read TGTGCCAGCAGCTTGGCGGGGGGGACCTACGAGCAGTACTTC. The rearrangement joins TRBV5-4 to TRBJ2-7; TRBD2 matches 8 bases. Germline lookup yields CDR1 SGHNT and CDR2 YYREEE (reference sequence). The CDR3 sequence is 14 residues long. The junction had 1 base not matched to a gene; V was cut back by 0 bases and J by 2 bases.

This clone was observed a few times. CDR3 sequence (DNA): TGTGCCAGCTCCCACCCCGACAGGCCCTATGGCTACACCTTC. It translates to CASSHPDRPYGYTF. The chain is built from TRBV18 and TRBJ1-2, with D maybe TRBD1 (6 bases). Trimming took 6 bases from V and 4 from J, leaving 15 bases between them. This CDR3 comprises 14 residues. Looked up from germline, CDR1 is KGHSH and CDR2 is LQKENI.

The chain couples TRBV27 to TRBJ2-1; D may match TRBD1 or TRBD2 (5 bases each). Germline V lookup: CDR1 MNHEY, CDR2 SMNVEV (reference sequence). The length of the CDR3 is 15 residues. The germline V and J ends were trimmed by 4 bases and 5 bases, with 15 bases remaining between them. The CDR3 sequence: CASSWGTRGDNEQFF. The CDR3 DNA is TGTGCCAGCAGTTGGGGGACCCGGGGAGACAATGAGCAGTTCTTC.

The chain has TRBV7-3 and TRBJ2-2; tentative D call: TRBD2 (6 bases). Trimming pared 10 bases from V and 6 bases from J, leaving 21 bases between. This CDR3 region has 15 residues. Germline V lookup: CDR1 SGHTA, CDR2 FQGTGA. For the CDR3, the DNA is TGTGCCACCGCCAGCCGGGACTCTCCCTCCGGGGAGCTGTTTTTT. It codes for CATASRDSPSGELFF.

The chain is built from TRBV6-2 or TRBV6-3 and TRBJ1-5, with TRBD1 identical over 12 bases. After removal of 6 bases from V and 3 bases from J, the junction contained 12 bases not matched to a gene. Germline CDR1 is MNHEY and CDR2 is SVGEGT. This CDR3 region has 18 residues. CDR3 in amino acids: CASRPPGQGAQVNQPQHF. The CDR3 nucleotides are TGTGCCAGCAGGCCTCCGGGACAGGGGGCCCAAGTCAATCAGCCCCAGCATTTT.

The V gene is TRBV24-1, the J gene TRBJ2-7; TRBD2 agrees at 9 bases. The junction had 2 bases not matched to a gene; V was cut back by 4 bases and J by 2 bases. Looked up from germline, CDR1 is KGHDR and CDR2 is SFDVKD. The CDR3 is 14 amino acids. CDR3 DNA: TGTGCCACCAGTGAGCGGGGGGGAACCTACGAGCAGTACTTC. Translated: CATSERGGTYEQYF.

The chain employs TRBV5-1 and TRBJ2-1, with TRBD2 matching over 14 bases. The CDR3 consists of 16 residues. Germline V gene data show CDR1 as SGHRS and CDR2 as YFSETQ. Germline trimming cut 7 bases from V and 6 bases from J; bases unmatched to any gene: 9. CDR3 DNA sequence: TGCGCCAGCGCCAAGGCGGGGACTAGCGGGGGCAATGAGCAGTTCTTC. It yields the protein CASAKAGTSGGNEQFF.

J is TRBJ2-1 and V is TRBV29-1; D remains ambiguous. The V and J ends lost 5 bases and 6 bases respectively, with 17 bases between them. Germline V gene sequence: CDR1 SQVTM, CDR2 ANQGSEA. This CDR3 is built from 14 residues. CDR3 sequence: CSVRPRVVGNEQFF. CDR3 bases: TGCAGCGTTCGGCCTAGGGTAGTAGGCAATGAGCAGTTCTTC.

This chain joins TRBV15 and TRBJ1-1; D might be TRBD1 (5 bases). This CDR3 region has 15 residues. Trimming stripped 0 bases from V and 3 bases from J, with 11 bases between. CDR1 is LNHNV and CDR2 is YYDKDF in the germline V gene (reference sequence). CDR3 in amino acids: CATSRERGRYTEAFF. The CDR3, as DNA: TGTGCCACCAGCAGAGAGCGGGGGAGATACACTGAAGCTTTCTTT.

As regards this clone: A read error may account for a junction end that differs from germline. This chain connects TRBV6-5 to TRBJ1-1; 7 bases match TRBD1. This CDR3 is 15 amino acids long. Germline V gene lookup returns CDR1 MNHEY and CDR2 SVGAGI. CDR3 bases: TGTGCCAACAGTTTTCGACAGGGCCTAAACACTGAAGCTTTCTTT. As protein: CANSFRQGLNTEAFF.

The chain is built from TRBV6-5 and TRBJ2-4; 14 bases match TRBD2. Germline CDR1 is MNHEY and CDR2 is SVGAGI. J was trimmed by 8 bases and V by 6 bases; bases with no gene match: 6. The CDR3 sequence is 15 residues long. The CDR3, as DNA: TGTGCCAGCAGGACTAGCGGGAGGGCCGGTGACATTCAGTACTTC. Translation gives CASRTSGRAGDIQYF.

The rearrangement links TRBV7-2 to TRBJ1-3, with D unclear. V was cut by 1 base and J by 0 bases, with 10 bases left in between. The CDR3 extends over 16 amino acids. Germline-derived CDR1 and CDR2 are SGHTA and FQGNSA. In DNA, the CDR3 is TGTGCCAGCAGCTTAGGTACGGTTTCCTCTGGAAACACCATATATTTT. Encoded protein: CASSLGTVSSGNTIYF. Supplemented by reference TRBV7-2 and TRBJ1-3, the full variable domain reads GAGVSQSPSNKVTEKGKDVELRCDPISGHTALYWYRQSLGQGLEFLIYFQGNSAPDKSGLPSDRFSAERTGGSVSTLTIQRTQQEDSAVYLCASSLGTVSSGNTIYFGEGSWLTVV.

The chain recombines TRBV13 with TRBJ1-1, with TRBD1 matching over 10 bases. The trim removed 5 bases at V and 6 bases at J, leaving 12 bases unmatched. Per germline, CDR1 PRHDT and CDR2 FYEKMQ (reference sequence). The CDR3 is made up of 16 amino acids. CDR3 nucleotides: TGTGCCAGCAGCCTCCGACAGGGGGCAAGGGGCGCTGAAGCTTTCTTT. It is translated as CASSLRQGARGAEAFF.

This chain connects TRBV3-1 (or the pseudogene TRBV3-2) to TRBJ1-6; 9 bases agree with TRBD1. V was pared by 2 bases and J by 10 bases, with 6 bases of the junction left unmatched. Germline V gene sequence: CDR1 LGHDT, CDR2 YNNKEL (reference sequence). There are 15 residues in the CDR3. The CDR3 protein is CASSQQDRGGSPLHF. Here the CDR3 DNA reads TGTGCCAGCAGCCAACAGGACAGGGGAGGCTCACCCCTCCACTTT.

J is TRBJ1-2 and V is TRBV18; no clear D. The germline gives CDR1 KGHSH, CDR2 LQKENI. Trimming removed 3 bases at V and 4 bases at J, with 9 bases between. This CDR3 comprises 13 residues. The CDR3 is CASSPDGAYGYTF. Written as DNA, the CDR3 is TGTGCCAGCTCACCGGACGGAGCCTATGGCTACACCTTC.

The V gene is TRBV3-1 (or the pseudogene TRBV3-2), the J gene TRBJ1-1; D not certain. Germline CDR1 reads LGHDT; CDR2 reads YNNKEL (reference sequence). V was trimmed by 1 base and J by 1 base, leaving 7 bases between them. The CDR3 has 14 residues. Here the CDR3 reads CASSQVSGNTEAFF. The CDR3 DNA reads as TGTGCCAGCAGCCAAGTGTCAGGGAACACTGAAGCTTTCTTT.

The rearrangement links TRBV18 to TRBJ1-4; tentative D call: TRBD1 (5 bases). Germline V gives CDR1 KGHSH, CDR2 LQKENI. V dropped 5 bases and J dropped 0 bases, with 10 bases sitting between them. This CDR3 has 15 amino acids. For the CDR3, the DNA is TGTGCCAGCTCAAACGGAGGGGCAACTAATGAAAAACTGTTTTTT. Translation gives CASSNGGATNEKLFF. Together with reference TRBV18 and TRBJ1-4, the CDR3 gives the full variable domain: NAGVMQNPRHLVRRRGQEARLRCSPMKGHSHVYWYRQLPEEGLKFMVYLQKENIIDESGMPKERFSAEFPKEGPSILRIQQVVRGDSAAYFCASSNGGATNEKLFFGSGTQLSVL.

The genes are TRBV28 and TRBJ1-1; D not certain. V was clipped by 3 bases and J by 3 bases, with 14 bases between them. Germline V CDR1 and CDR2: MDHEN, SYDVKM. This CDR3 is 15 amino acids long. The CDR3 DNA reads TGTGCCAGCAGTTTTGGTACCGCACCGTACACTGAAGCTTTCTTT. Encoded protein: CASSFGTAPYTEAFF.

This chain links TRBV23-1 with TRBJ2-2, with 7 bases fitting TRBD1. TRBV23-1 carries the ORF label, with uncertain function. Unmatched junction bases numbered 9, after V lost 3 bases and J lost 2 bases. This CDR3 contains 17 residues. CDR3 in amino acids: CASSHPPTGFNTGELFF. The CDR3 coding sequence is TGCGCCAGCAGTCACCCGCCGACAGGGTTTAACACCGGGGAGCTGTTTTTT.

The chain recombines TRBV12-1 with TRBJ2-7. TRBV12-1 is a pseudogene locus. CDR3 length equals 16 residues. The CDR3 DNA sequence: TGTGCCAGCAGCTTACGTCTTCTAGTCGGGCCCTACGAGCAGTACTTC. Translated: CASSLRLLVGPYEQYF.

The V gene is TRBV28, the J gene TRBJ1-2; TRBD1 might be the D (5 bases). Germline assignment: CDR1 MDHEN and CDR2 SYDVKM. Trimming took 3 bases from V and 5 from J, leaving 16 bases between them. The CDR3 runs 15 residues. The CDR3 protein is CASSLGGIGGYGYTF. As DNA, the CDR3 is TGTGCCAGCAGTTTGGGCGGCATTGGGGGATATGGCTACACCTTC.